This passage covers 30 T cell receptor beta chains from one sample sequenced in a study of T cell repertoires in cytomegalovirus infection. TCRdb analysed the reads with MiXCR anew, one entry per CDR3 protein. The sample lists about 440,000 distinct CDR3 sequences, about 33% occurring once. The sample consisted of PBMCs. The receptors come from a human donor in good health (CMV status not recorded). Some clones in this sample may be carry-over from other donors' samples.

Note on this clonotype: Given a much more abundant clone one base away, this may be a read error. The V gene is TRBV7-6, the J gene TRBJ1-4; maybe TRBD1 (5 bases). The V gene's germline CDR1 is SGHVS and CDR2 FNYEAQ. The CDR3 runs 15 residues. This CDR3 is CARSPTGFDNEKLFF. The DNA of the CDR3 is TGTGCCCGCAGTCCAACAGGCTTCGATAATGAAAAACTGTTTTTT.

The V call is TRBV7-9, the J call TRBJ1-2; D gene ambiguous. The CDR3 contains 15 residues. Germline-derived CDR1 and CDR2 are SEHNR and FQNEAQ (reference sequence). V gave up 0 bases and J gave up 8 bases, with 16 bases separating them. DNA of the CDR3: TGTGCCAGCAGCTTAGCCGGTGGAGACCGTTCAGGCTACACCTTC. It specifies CASSLAGGDRSGYTF.

Worth noting for this clonotype: A read error may be the cause here, since a much bigger clone is one base away. The rearrangement links TRBV7-2 to TRBJ1-5; D remains unclear. Germline CDR1 reads SGHTA; CDR2 reads FQGNSA. The CDR3 extends over 15 amino acids. Here the CDR3 reads CASSHLPPGNQPQPF. CDR3 sequence (DNA): TGTGCCAGCAGCCACCTGCCCCCCGGCAATCAGCCCCAGCCTTTT.

This clonotype showed up many times. The V call is TRBV6-1, the J call TRBJ1-5, with D possibly being TRBD1 (6 bases). The ends were cut back, 0 bases at V and 0 bases at J, with 12 bases in the middle. The CDR3 runs to 17 residues. Per germline, CDR1 MNHNS and CDR2 SASEGT. CDR3 sequence: CASSEARTDYSNQPQHF. CDR3 coding DNA: TGTGCCAGCAGTGAAGCGAGGACAGATTATAGCAATCAGCCCCAGCATTTT.

The chain has TRBV6-2 or TRBV6-3 and TRBJ2-2, with 10 bases matching TRBD2. This CDR3 is built from 14 residues. The V segment lost 5 bases and the J segment 6 bases; nucleotides outside the gene matches: 3. Germline V lookup: CDR1 MNHEY, CDR2 SVGEGT. The CDR3 sequence: CASSTSGAPGELFF. CDR3 bases: TGTGCCAGCAGTACTAGCGGGGCTCCCGGGGAGCTGTTTTTT.

In the case of this clonotype: The junction differs from germline at one of its ends, possibly a read error. CDR3 sequence (DNA): TGTGCCTGGACGACAGGCGGCAATGCGCAGTTCTTC. Amino acid sequence: CAWTTGGNAQFF. The V and J genes are TRBV30 and TRBJ2-1; tentative D call: TRBD1 (6 bases). The CDR3 has 12 amino acids. Germline loops: CDR1 GTSNPN, CDR2 SVGIG (reference sequence).

This clonotype was picked up many times. The chain has TRBV7-2 and TRBJ1-4, with 7 bases aligning to TRBD1. V was pared by 1 base and J by 8 bases, with 13 bases of the junction left unmatched. Germline values: CDR1 SGHTA, CDR2 FQGNSA. The CDR3 contains 17 residues. CDR3 protein: CASSLDEGTAWREKLFF. The CDR3, as DNA: TGTGCCAGCAGCTTAGACGAGGGGACAGCTTGGAGGGAAAAACTGTTTTTT.

This clonotype came up a few times. The chain links TRBV7-2 to TRBJ2-5; no definite D call. The CDR3 is 14 amino acids. In germline, CDR1 is SGHTA, CDR2 FQGNSA. V lost 0 bases and J lost 4, with 9 bases in between. CDR3 region: CASSLAPSGETQYF. The CDR3 coding sequence is TGTGCCAGCAGCTTAGCCCCCTCGGGAGAGACCCAGTACTTC.

The chain is built from TRBV7-9 and TRBJ2-7; D remains unclear. The ends were cut back, 5 bases at V and 2 bases at J, with 13 bases in the middle. The CDR3 has 14 amino acids. CDR1 and CDR2 from the germline V gene are SEHNR and FQNEAQ (reference sequence). The CDR3 sequence is CASSPTAQTYEQYF. In DNA, the CDR3 is TGTGCCAGCAGCCCTACGGCCCAAACCTACGAGCAGTACTTC.

The V and J genes are TRBV12-3 or TRBV12-4 and TRBJ2-6; D not certain. V was pared by 6 bases and J by 1 base, with 10 bases between. This CDR3 spans 15 amino acids. The chain's CDR3 is CASRLSVSGANVLTF. The CDR3 DNA reads as TGTGCCAGCAGGTTATCGGTTTCTGGGGCCAACGTCCTGACTTTC.

This clonotype was found many times. The chain carries TRBV28 and TRBJ1-1; 9 positions match TRBD1. The CDR3 is 15 amino acids. Germline loops: CDR1 MDHEN, CDR2 SYDVKM. V lost 6 bases and J lost 3; bases outside the gene matches: 8. CDR3: CASRSPGQGDTEAFF. As DNA, the CDR3 is TGTGCCAGCAGGTCGCCGGGACAGGGTGACACTGAAGCTTTCTTT.

In its sample, this clonotype was seen a few times. This chain connects TRBV7-8 to TRBJ1-5, with D possibly matching TRBD1 (5 bases). The CDR3 is 15 residues long. The germline V gene encodes CDR1 SGHVS and CDR2 FQNEAQ. With 5 bases removed from V and 6 bases from J, the gap between germline ends came to 17 bases. The CDR3 loop is CASSGAFGVSQPQHF. CDR3 in DNA: TGTGCCAGCAGCGGGGCGTTTGGGGTATCTCAGCCCCAGCATTTT.

This chain joins TRBV10-3 and TRBJ2-2, with D maybe TRBD1 (6 bases). V was cut by 5 bases and J by 2 bases, with 21 bases left in between. The CDR3 has 18 residues. Germline V lookup: CDR1 ENHRY, CDR2 SYGVKD. CDR3 in amino acids: CAISYPGAGALNTGELFF. The DNA of the CDR3 is TGTGCCATCAGTTACCCCGGGGCAGGGGCACTAAACACCGGGGAGCTGTTTTTT.

This clonotype was seen repeatedly, ten times or more. The chain links TRBV7-2 to TRBJ2-5; D is possibly TRBD2 (5 bases). Looked up from germline, CDR1 is SGHTA and CDR2 is FQGNSA. Trimming took 6 bases from V and 5 from J, leaving 7 bases between them. This CDR3 is 11 amino acids long. CDR3 amino acids: CASRKRETQYF. CDR3 nucleotides: TGTGCCAGCAGAAAGCGGGAGACCCAGTACTTC.

This chain connects TRBV25-1 to TRBJ1-1, with a weak D call TRBD1 (5 bases). The CDR3 is 12 residues long. The germline V gene has CDR1 MGHDK and CDR2 SYGVNS. The V and J ends lost 2 bases and 5 bases respectively, with 6 bases between them. CDR3 region: CASSEQGTEAFF. The DNA of the CDR3 is TGTGCCAGCAGTGAACAGGGAACTGAAGCTTTCTTT.

This clonotype was detected many times. J is TRBJ2-7 and V is TRBV25-1; D may correspond to TRBD1 or TRBD2 (5 bases each). This CDR3 is 14 amino acids long. CDR1 and CDR2 from the germline V gene are MGHDK and SYGVNS. Trimming shortened V by 5 bases and J by 7 bases, and 18 bases separated the two germline ends. CDR3 protein: CASSIGDPLWEQYF. Here the CDR3 DNA reads TGTGCCAGCAGTATTGGGGACCCATTGTGGGAGCAGTACTTC.

The chain carries TRBV11-2 and TRBJ2-5; 7 bases align to TRBD2. The CDR3 loop spans 16 amino acids. The germline V gene encodes CDR1 SGHAT and CDR2 FQNNGV. J gave up 1 base and V 4 bases, and 9 bases lay outside the gene matches. The CDR3 nucleotides read TGTGCCAGCAGCTCCGTCTTAGCGGGCCCCCAAGAGACCCAGTACTTC. Amino acid sequence: CASSSVLAGPQETQYF.

This clonotype was seen many times. The rearrangement links TRBV20-1 to TRBJ1-5, with 8 nucleotides matching TRBD1. J was trimmed by 0 bases and V by 5 bases; bases with no gene match: 6. Germline CDR1 reads DFQATT; CDR2 reads SNEGSKA (reference sequence). The CDR3 is made up of 15 amino acids. The CDR3 loop reads CSAPFQGASNQPQHF. The DNA of the CDR3 is TGCAGTGCTCCTTTTCAGGGGGCTAGCAATCAGCCCCAGCATTTT.

The rearrangement links TRBV6-6 to TRBJ2-2; D may be TRBD1 (6 bases). Germline values: CDR1 MNHNY, CDR2 SVGAGI (reference sequence). V was clipped by 2 bases and J by 8 bases, with 9 bases between them. The CDR3 spans 13 residues. The CDR3 coding sequence is TGTGCCAGCAGTTACATGGGGGCGGGGGAGCTGTTTTTT. Encoded protein: CASSYMGAGELFF.

The table lists this clonotype with many counts. This chain links TRBV7-2 with TRBJ1-1; D not certain. Germline V CDR1 and CDR2: SGHTA, FQGNSA. V lost 5 bases and J 0 bases, leaving 13 bases between the germline ends. This CDR3 contains 15 residues. The CDR3 DNA sequence: TGTGCCAGCAGCAAACGGGGAACAATGAACACTGAAGCTTTCTTT. Amino acid sequence: CASSKRGTMNTEAFF.

This clonotype was recorded at least ten times. This rearrangement joins TRBV7-6 to TRBJ2-3; D is undetermined. Germline CDR1 SGHVS, CDR2 FNYEAQ. The CDR3 consists of 14 residues. Trimming removed 4 bases from V and 0 bases from J, with 8 bases in between. Written as DNA, the CDR3 is TGTGCCAGCAGCTACGCCGGTAGCACAGATACGCAGTATTTT. Encoded protein: CASSYAGSTDTQYF.

The chain is built from TRBV7-3 and TRBJ1-5, with TRBD1 matching 7 bases. Germline CDR1 is SGHTA and CDR2 is FQGTGA. With V trimmed by 5 bases and J by 7 bases, 8 bases remained unmatched. The CDR3 runs 14 residues. The CDR3 spells CASSLTGEGQPQHF. CDR3 sequence (DNA): TGTGCCAGCAGCCTTACAGGGGAGGGACAGCCCCAGCATTTT.

As DNA, the CDR3 is TGTGCCAGCTTGCAATACGCCTCTGGGGCCAACGTCCTGACTTTC. Its protein product is CASLQYASGANVLTF. This chain links TRBV7-9 with TRBJ2-6; D is unresolved. The V and J ends lost 8 bases and 0 bases respectively, with 11 bases between them. The V gene's germline CDR1 is SEHNR and CDR2 FQNEAQ (reference sequence). CDR3 size: 15 residues. Looking up the rest from reference TRBV7-9 and TRBJ2-6 gives the full variable domain: DTGVSQNPRHKITKRGQNVTFRCDPISEHNRLYWYRQTLGQGPEFLTYFQNEAQLEKSRLLSDRFSAERPKGSFSTLEIQRTEQGDSAMYLCASLQYASGANVLTFGAGSRLTVL.

This clonotype was observed a few times. The chain carries TRBV11-2 and TRBJ2-7; D is uncertain. This CDR3 contains 11 residues. Per germline, CDR1 SGHAT and CDR2 FQNNGV. Trimming shortened V by 5 bases and J by 5 bases, and 7 bases separated the two germline ends. The CDR3 DNA sequence: TGTGCCAGCAGCAACGTAAACGAGCAGTACTTC. Encoded protein: CASSNVNEQYF.

This clonotype was seen repeatedly, ten times or more. The chain joins TRBV7-8 to TRBJ2-5; TRBD1 might be the D (6 bases). The CDR3 sequence is 15 residues long. Germline lookup yields CDR1 SGHVS and CDR2 FQNEAQ. V lost 6 bases, J lost 1 base, and 15 bases lay in between. CDR3 loop: CASRAGALSQETQYF. DNA of the CDR3: TGTGCCAGCAGGGCAGGGGCTCTATCCCAAGAGACCCAGTACTTC.

This clonotype was seen more than once but under ten times. The V and J genes are TRBV6-2 or TRBV6-3 and TRBJ2-7, with 9 bases that match TRBD1. Trimming cost V 8 bases and J 6 bases; bases outside gene matches: 5. This CDR3 has 12 residues. Germline CDR1 is MNHEY and CDR2 is SVGEGT. In DNA form, the CDR3 reads TGTGCCAGCGGGGACAGGGTTGGCGAGCAGTACTTC. Translating gives CASGDRVGEQYF.

The table lists this clonotype with many counts. The V call is TRBV2, the J call TRBJ2-3; D may match TRBD1 or TRBD2 (5 bases each). Germline V gene data show CDR1 as SNHLY and CDR2 as FYNNEI. This CDR3 spans 13 amino acids. With 8 bases removed from V and 2 bases from J, the gap between germline ends came to 11 bases. The CDR3: CASGGDPTDTQYF. The CDR3 DNA reads TGTGCCAGCGGGGGAGACCCCACAGATACGCAGTATTTT. The full variable domain, with the rest looked up from reference TRBV2 and TRBJ2-3, is EPEVTQTPSHQVTQMGQEVILRCVPISNHLYFYWYRQILGQKVEFLVSFYNNEISEKSEIFDDQFSVERPDGSNFTLKIRSTKLEDSAMYFCASGGDPTDTQYFGPGTRLTVL.

This clonotype has at least ten counts. V is TRBV6-1 and J is TRBJ1-6; possible D gene TRBD1, 6 bases. Trimming took off 6 bases at V and 6 bases at J, with 12 bases between the two ends. The CDR3 length is 14 residues. The germline V gene has CDR1 MNHNS and CDR2 SASEGT. Here the CDR3 reads CASSRQAVNSPLHF. The CDR3 DNA sequence: TGTGCCAGCAGCCGACAGGCCGTTAATTCACCCCTCCACTTT.

The chain employs TRBV5-6 and TRBJ1-2, with D perhaps TRBD1 (5 bases). The V gene lost 4 bases and the J gene lost 9 bases, with 16 bases spanning the gap. The CDR3 is 13 amino acids. Germline V lookup: CDR1 SGHDT, CDR2 YYEEEE. The CDR3 DNA sequence: TGTGCCAGCAGCCTGGACATCCCGGGGTGCTACACCTTC. Protein product: CASSLDIPGCYTF.

This clonotype was seen repeatedly, ten times or more. The gene calls are TRBV6-1 and TRBJ1-1, with D possibly matching TRBD1 (6 bases). CDR3 length: 15 residues. CDR1 and CDR2 (germline): MNHNS, SASEGT. The V and J ends lost 5 bases and 1 base respectively, with 14 bases between them. DNA of the CDR3: TGTGCCAGCAGTCCCGAAACAGGGCAGAACACTGAAGCTTTCTTT. It codes for CASSPETGQNTEAFF.